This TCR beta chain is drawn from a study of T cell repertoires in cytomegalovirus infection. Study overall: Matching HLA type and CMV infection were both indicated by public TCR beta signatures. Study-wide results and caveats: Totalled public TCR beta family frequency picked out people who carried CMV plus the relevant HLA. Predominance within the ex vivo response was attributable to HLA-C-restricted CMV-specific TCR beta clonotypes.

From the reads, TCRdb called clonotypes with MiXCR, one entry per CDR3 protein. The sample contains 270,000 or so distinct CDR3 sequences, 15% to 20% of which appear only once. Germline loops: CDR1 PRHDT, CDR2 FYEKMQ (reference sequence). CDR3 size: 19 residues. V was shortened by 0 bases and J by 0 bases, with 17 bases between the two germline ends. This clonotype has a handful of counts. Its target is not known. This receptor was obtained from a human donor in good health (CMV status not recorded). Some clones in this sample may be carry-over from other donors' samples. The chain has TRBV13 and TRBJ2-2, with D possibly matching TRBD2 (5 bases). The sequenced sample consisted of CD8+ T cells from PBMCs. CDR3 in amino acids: CASSLGLITGFANTGELFF. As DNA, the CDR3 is TGTGCCAGCAGCTTAGGCCTAATTACGGGGTTCGCGAACACCGGGGAGCTGTTTTTT.